These T cell receptor beta chains were read from a single sample in a study of cytomegalovirus exposure and HLA in healthy donors. Some clones are missing from TCRdb's copy, which holds only in-frame ones; the method was immunoSEQ multiplex PCR. In the table there are 210,000 or so clones, 88% of which are singletons. The sample was PBMCs. The receptor source for this set is a woman between 18 and 29 years old in good health and CMV-seronegative. Both conserved end residues are part of each CDR3.

j_call: TRBJ2-1; v_call: TRBV7-2; cdr3_aa: CASSLAVAAYNEQFF
j_call: TRBJ1-1; v_call: TRBV5-1; cdr3_aa: CASSKTGDKLANTEAFF
j_call: TRBJ2-5; v_call: TRBV27; cdr3_aa: CASISRLAGGAETQYF
j_call: TRBJ2-5; v_call: TRBV29-1; cdr3_aa: CSVIYTRLATEETQYF
j_call: TRBJ1-4; v_call: TRBV25-1; cdr3_aa: CASRGQGTEKLFF
j_call: TRBJ1-1; v_call: TRBV10-3; cdr3_aa: CAISEPGTGPAEAFF
j_call: TRBJ1-2; v_call: TRBV6-5; cdr3_aa: CASSPHRGYGYTF
j_call: TRBJ2-7; v_call: TRBV21-1; cdr3_aa: CASSMDRSSYEQYF
j_call: TRBJ2-1; v_call: TRBV4-3; cdr3_aa: CASSQDRGGVDYNEQFF
j_call: TRBJ2-2; v_call: TRBV5-6; cdr3_aa: CASRDRVLTGELFF
j_call: TRBJ1-5; v_call: TRBV6-1; cdr3_aa: CASSDRAPRNQPQHF
j_call: TRBJ2-2; v_call: TRBV7-7; cdr3_aa: CASSPLTGTNTGELFF
j_call: TRBJ2-1; v_call: TRBV5-4; cdr3_aa: CASSLGQAEVNEQFF
j_call: TRBJ1-5; v_call: TRBV2; cdr3_aa: CASSEMGRGNQPQHF
j_call: TRBJ2-2; v_call: TRBV29-1; cdr3_aa: CSVGAGGDTGELFF
j_call: TRBJ2-5; v_call: TRBV11-2; cdr3_aa: CASSLSGETQYF
j_call: TRBJ1-5; v_call: TRBV11-2; cdr3_aa: CASSLRGGQPQHF
j_call: TRBJ1-5; v_call: TRBV9; cdr3_aa: CASSLGGQPNQPQHF
j_call: TRBJ2-3; v_call: TRBV6-5; cdr3_aa: CASRTGVTDTQYF
j_call: TRBJ2-7; v_call: TRBV18; cdr3_aa: CASSPPLGGEQYF
j_call: TRBJ1-2; v_call: TRBV29-1; cdr3_aa: CSVGNRPTYGYTF
j_call: TRBJ2-2; v_call: TRBV19; cdr3_aa: CASSIIGGTGAGELFF
j_call: TRBJ1-2; v_call: TRBV19; cdr3_aa: CASSASIQGNYGYTF
j_call: TRBJ1-2; v_call: TRBV4-2; cdr3_aa: CASSQALAQGDYGYTF
j_call: TRBJ1-1; v_call: TRBV27; cdr3_aa: CASSLSNSITEAFF
j_call: TRBJ2-7; v_call: TRBV27; cdr3_aa: CASSLGTGSGEQYF
j_call: TRBJ1-1; v_call: TRBV6-1; cdr3_aa: CASSVQGADTEAFF
j_call: TRBJ2-3; v_call: TRBV5-1; cdr3_aa: CASSESTVDTQYF
j_call: TRBJ2-7; v_call: TRBV6-6; cdr3_aa: CASSYSTSSYEQYF
j_call: TRBJ2-7; v_call: TRBV5-6; cdr3_aa: CASSYRGLSYEQYF
j_call: TRBJ1-2; v_call: TRBV6-1; cdr3_aa: CASSEQGLGGGYTF
j_call: TRBJ2-4; v_call: TRBV11-1; cdr3_aa: CASSLAASGRTHF
j_call: TRBJ2-7; v_call: TRBV5-1; cdr3_aa: CASSLVPYRDSYEQYF
j_call: TRBJ2-7; v_call: TRBV6-1; cdr3_aa: CASSEPGTLTPHEQYF
j_call: TRBJ2-1; v_call: TRBV19; cdr3_aa: CASSVNSGLENEQFF
j_call: TRBJ2-1; v_call: TRBV6-6; cdr3_aa: CASSYSAEQFF
j_call: TRBJ2-1; v_call: TRBV28; cdr3_aa: CASSLIRSSYNEQFF
j_call: TRBJ2-7; v_call: TRBV7-9; cdr3_aa: CASSPRSSYEQYF
j_call: TRBJ1-4; v_call: TRBV10-1; cdr3_aa: CASSGSGGFREKLFF
j_call: TRBJ2-7; v_call: TRBV18; cdr3_aa: CASSPPHRSSYEQYF
j_call: TRBJ2-7; v_call: TRBV4-1; cdr3_aa: CASSQRGRDEQYF
j_call: TRBJ2-7; v_call: TRBV19; cdr3_aa: CASSMGGANEQYF
j_call: TRBJ2-7; v_call: TRBV15; cdr3_aa: CATKAGGRLRGGYEQYF